This TCR beta chain originates from a study of siplizumab effects on memory and regulatory T cells. Points on this clone: Its antigen remains unknown.

Overall study findings and caveats: Apparently key alloresponse contributors, naive T cells also seemed more diverse than memory cells.

Method: immunoSEQ multiplex PCR; TCRdb's copy keeps in-frame clones and lacks some. This table holds about 87,000 clones, approximately 90% found once. The CDR3 is 16 amino acids. V lost 5 bases and J lost 3, with 17 bases in between. Germline V gene data show CDR1 as LNHDA and CDR2 as SQIVND (reference sequence). The TCR sequence derives from a human donor in good health. The J gene is TRBJ1-5, the V gene TRBV19, with D perhaps matching TRBD1 (5 bases). The sequenced sample consisted of CD4+ T cells sorted from blood. CDR3 region: CASSVLQDTNNQPQHF. The CDR3 nucleotides are TGTGCCAGTAGTGTTCTGCAGGACACGAACAATCAGCCCCAGCATTTT.